A single sample gave rise to the 21 T cell receptor beta chains below, sequenced in a study of cytomegalovirus exposure and HLA in healthy donors. The study ran its PCR with 60 Vbeta and 13 Jbeta primers. Here immunoSEQ multiplex PCR was the method, and the copy in TCRdb shows in-frame clones only, minus some. Of some 150,000 clones detected, over 75% appear once; the ten largest clones hold around 6%. Sequences were obtained from PBMCs. These receptor sequences come from a woman aged 40 to 49 in good health and CMV-seropositive.

This rearrangement joins TRBV9 to TRBJ2-5; 7 nucleotides agree with TRBD2. With V trimmed by 4 bases and J by 1 base, 16 bases remained unmatched. The CDR3 length is 18 residues. Germline V gives CDR1 SGDLS, CDR2 YYNGEE. The CDR3 DNA is TGTGCCAGCAGCCCTTGGACTAGTGTGGTGGTGGGCCAAGAGACCCAGTACTTC. It yields the protein CASSPWTSVVVGQETQYF.

The V gene is TRBV7-3, the J gene TRBJ2-1; maybe TRBD2 (6 bases). The germline V and J ends were trimmed by 1 base and 2 bases, with 9 bases remaining between them. Germline values: CDR1 SGHTA, CDR2 FQGTGA. This CDR3 is built from 15 residues. The CDR3 DNA reads TGTGCCAGCAGCTTAAAGAGCGGGCCCTACAATGAGCAGTTCTTC. Translated: CASSLKSGPYNEQFF.

The genes are TRBV5-1 and TRBJ2-5, with 11 bases matching TRBD2. The CDR3 totals 15 residues. The germline CDR1 and CDR2 sequences are SGHRS and YFSETQ. J was trimmed by 7 bases and V by 3 bases; bases with no gene match: 8. The CDR3 sequence: CASSSGLAGGGTQYF. The CDR3 nucleotides read TGCGCCAGCAGCTCCGGCCTAGCGGGAGGTGGGACCCAGTACTTC. The entire variable domain, with the rest obtained from reference TRBV5-1 and TRBJ2-5, is as follows: KAGVTQTPRYLIKTRGQQVTLSCSPISGHRSVSWYQQTPGQGLQFLFEYFSETQRNKGNFPGRFSGRQFSNSRSEMNVSTLELGDSALYLCASSSGLAGGGTQYFGPGTRLLVL.

The chain combines TRBV28 with TRBJ1-1; 8 bases line up with TRBD1. This CDR3 is built from 14 residues. V lost 8 bases, J lost 0 bases, and 5 bases stayed unmatched. CDR1 is MDHEN and CDR2 is SYDVKM in the germline V gene. The CDR3 sequence is CASADRVMNTEAFF. DNA of the CDR3: TGTGCCAGCGCGGACAGGGTAATGAACACTGAAGCTTTCTTT.

The sample holds one count of this clone. This chain joins TRBV5-5 and TRBJ2-5, with TRBD2 identical over 12 bases. Germline assignment: CDR1 SGHKS and CDR2 YYEKEE (reference sequence). Trimming at V came to 1 base and at J to 5 bases, leaving 9 bases not matched to a gene. This CDR3 region has 17 residues. CDR3 in DNA: TGTGCCAGCAGCTTGAAAGGACTAGCGGGATTACGGGAGACCCAGTACTTC. Translating it yields CASSLKGLAGLRETQYF.

The rearrangement joins TRBV27 to TRBJ1-2; D perhaps matches TRBD1 (6 bases). Trimming removed 7 bases from V and 9 bases from J, with 27 bases in between. The CDR3 totals 16 residues. Germline V gives CDR1 MNHEY, CDR2 SMNVEV (reference sequence). For the CDR3, the DNA is TGTGCCAGCAAGAAAACCACCGGGACAATCCTGGCTAGCTACACCTTC. Its protein is CASKKTTGTILASYTF.

The chain has TRBV4-1 and TRBJ2-3, with TRBD2 identical over 8 bases. The CDR3 is 14 amino acids. The V gene end was trimmed by 2 bases and the J gene end by 5 bases; junction bases not matched to a gene: 3. Germline V gene data show CDR1 as MGHRA and CDR2 as YSYEKL. CDR3 sequence: CASSQPREEDTQYF. The DNA for the CDR3 is TGCGCCAGCAGCCAACCGCGGGAGGAAGATACGCAGTATTTT.

The chain couples TRBV5-1 to TRBJ2-7; D perhaps matches TRBD2 (5 bases). Trimming stripped 4 bases from V and 0 bases from J, with 14 bases between. The CDR3 contains 15 residues. The V gene's germline CDR1 is SGHRS and CDR2 YFSETQ. DNA of the CDR3: TGCGCCAGCAGCCCCTGGACGGGAAGCTCCTACGAGCAGTACTTC. Encoded protein: CASSPWTGSSYEQYF. The complete variable domain, with remaining parts taken from reference TRBV5-1 and TRBJ2-7, reads KAGVTQTPRYLIKTRGQQVTLSCSPISGHRSVSWYQQTPGQGLQFLFEYFSETQRNKGNFPGRFSGRQFSNSRSEMNVSTLELGDSALYLCASSPWTGSSYEQYFGPGTRLTVT.

V gene TRBV10-1 combines with J gene TRBJ2-7; TRBD1 might be the D (8 bases). The CDR3 sequence is 15 residues long. V gave up 6 bases and J gave up 6 bases, with 21 bases separating them. Germline values: CDR1 WNHNN, CDR2 SYGVQD (reference sequence). CDR3 coding DNA: TGCGCCAGCAGGGCTGGTGGACAGGGAGGGTGCGAGCAGTACTTC. The encoded protein is CASRAGGQGGCEQYF.

This clone has only a few counts. This chain joins TRBV4-1 and TRBJ2-7; TRBD2 matches at 14 bases. The germline V gene has CDR1 MGHRA and CDR2 YSYEKL. The CDR3 has 18 residues. V shed 0 bases and J 0 bases; nucleotides not matched to a gene: 4. The CDR3, as DNA: TGCGCCAGCAGCCAAGAGGGACTAGCGGGAGCGAGCTCCTACGAGCAGTACTTC. It yields the protein CASSQEGLAGASSYEQYF.

The chain recombines TRBV6-5 with TRBJ2-1; possibly TRBD1 for D (5 bases). Between the trimmed V and J ends, which lost 0 bases and 10 bases, there was a span of 13 bases. Germline V gives CDR1 MNHEY, CDR2 SVGAGI. The CDR3 contains 14 residues. The CDR3 loop is CASSYSAGLLEQFF. The CDR3 DNA sequence: TGTGCCAGCAGTTACTCGGCAGGGTTATTGGAGCAGTTCTTC.

This clone was seen a few times. This rearrangement joins TRBV2 to TRBJ1-1, with D possibly being TRBD1 (6 bases). V gave up 6 bases and J gave up 6 bases, with 20 bases separating them. CDR3 size: 15 residues. Germline lookup yields CDR1 SNHLY and CDR2 FYNNEI. CDR3 DNA: TGTGCCAGCAGCACATCCTTCCGGGACACCTCTGAAGCTTTCTTT. Its protein is CASSTSFRDTSEAFF.

The V call is TRBV28, the J call TRBJ1-2, with D perhaps TRBD1 (6 bases). The V gene's germline CDR1 is MDHEN and CDR2 SYDVKM. CDR3 length equals 16 residues. Trimming removed 6 bases from V and 4 bases from J, with 21 bases in between. CDR3 sequence: CASSSIGGALGYGYTF. The CDR3 DNA reads TGTGCCAGCAGCAGCATCGGGGGGGCGCTTGGCTATGGCTACACCTTC.

The V gene is TRBV5-8, the J gene TRBJ2-5, with D perhaps matching TRBD2 (6 bases). The germline gives CDR1 SGHTS, CDR2 YDEGEE. CDR3 length: 15 amino acids. The V end lost 4 bases, the J end lost 5 bases, and 18 bases lay between the germline ends. The CDR3 here is CASSPTSGGRETQYF. CDR3 DNA: TGTGCCAGCAGCCCGACTAGTGGCGGCCGGGAGACCCAGTACTTC.

V and J are TRBV5-1 and TRBJ2-7; TRBD2 aligns across 9 bases. The CDR3 is 15 residues long. The trim removed 4 bases at V and 5 bases at J, leaving 10 bases unmatched. The germline CDR1 and CDR2 sequences are SGHRS and YFSETQ. CDR3 protein: CASSPQGTSYDEQYF. The CDR3 DNA sequence: TGCGCCAGCAGCCCACAAGGGACTAGCTATGACGAGCAGTACTTC. Combining the CDR3 with reference TRBV5-1 and TRBJ2-7 gives the whole variable domain KAGVTQTPRYLIKTRGQQVTLSCSPISGHRSVSWYQQTPGQGLQFLFEYFSETQRNKGNFPGRFSGRQFSNSRSEMNVSTLELGDSALYLCASSPQGTSYDEQYFGPGTRLTVT.

This clone appeared a single time. V usage is TRBV28 and J usage is TRBJ2-2; 7 bases agree with TRBD1. V shed 4 bases, J shed 3 bases, and the junction held 14 bases outside the gene matches. Germline CDR1 MDHEN, CDR2 SYDVKM. The CDR3 is made up of 18 amino acids. The CDR3 bases are TGTGCCAGCAGTTCAATCGCCGGGACAGAGCGAGACACCGGGGAGCTGTTTTTT. Translation: CASSSIAGTERDTGELFF.

The chain combines TRBV19 with TRBJ2-7; 7 positions match TRBD1. The V gene end was trimmed by 4 bases and the J gene end by 3 bases; junction bases not matched to a gene: 6. This CDR3 spans 14 amino acids. From germline, CDR1 is LNHDA and CDR2 SQIVND (reference sequence). In DNA form, the CDR3 reads TGTGCCAGTAGTAAACCGGGACAGATCTACGAGCAGTACTTC. It yields the protein CASSKPGQIYEQYF.

V and J are TRBV19 and TRBJ2-2; D unresolved. The germline V and J ends were trimmed by 3 bases and 6 bases, with 8 bases remaining between them. In germline, CDR1 is LNHDA, CDR2 SQIVND (reference sequence). The CDR3 contains 13 residues. DNA of the CDR3: TGTGCCAGTAGTATTTCCGGGTCCGGGGAGCTGTTTTTT. Its protein product is CASSISGSGELFF.

The chain uses TRBV18 and TRBJ2-7; 9 bases line up with TRBD1. The J segment lost 5 bases and the V segment lost 4 bases, leaving 3 bases of the junction unmatched. This CDR3 spans 13 amino acids. CDR1 is KGHSH, CDR2 LQKENI, per germline. In DNA form, the CDR3 reads TGTGCCAGCTCACGGGACAGGGACGACGAGCAGTACTTC. Protein: CASSRDRDDEQYF.

The chain has TRBV5-4 and TRBJ2-3; possible D gene TRBD2, 6 bases. Germline V lookup: CDR1 SGHNT, CDR2 YYREEE (reference sequence). The CDR3 runs to 15 residues. Deletions cut 0 bases from V and 2 bases from J, with 10 bases between. CDR3 DNA: TGTGCCAGCAGCTTGGTGGCTAGCGACACAGATACGCAGTATTTT. Translation: CASSLVASDTDTQYF.

The chain has TRBV28 and TRBJ2-1, with TRBD2 matching 7 bases. The junction had 13 bases not matched to a gene; V was cut back by 5 bases and J by 0 bases. Germline assignment: CDR1 MDHEN and CDR2 SYDVKM. This CDR3 is built from 18 residues. CDR3 sequence reads: CASSTPVAGVSSYNEQFF. Here the CDR3 DNA reads TGTGCCAGCAGTACCCCCGTGGCGGGAGTTAGCTCCTACAATGAGCAGTTCTTC.